This TCR beta chain was sequenced for a study of T-cell reconstitution after alpha-beta-depleted transplantation in children. Germline CDR1 SGHDT, CDR2 YYEEEE. The CDR3 is made up of 16 amino acids. V was trimmed by 4 bases and J by 3 bases, leaving 20 bases between them. A library of TCRbeta sequences, prepared with unique molecular identifiers, was generated. Each CDR3 protein is one row after TCRdb ran MiXCR on the PCR reads. The data show 500,000 to 750,000 distinct CDR3 sequences, with 10% to 15% seen just once and about 2% held by the top ten. As regards this clonotype: Its target is not known.

Whole-study results and caveats: TCRbeta diversity was high at day 60 in some patients (a result of surviving recipient T cells and thymic progenitors). T-cell counts and diversity were attributed mostly to newly produced T cells one year after transplant. Reported findings indicate that, about two months after transplant, alpha-beta T cells came from several hundred expanded clones, which were derived from non-depleted graft cells.

The starting material was PBMCs, mostly from graft donor cells, obtained 360 days after TCRalphabeta/CD19-depleted stem cell transplant. This chain links TRBV5-6 with TRBJ2-7; possibly TRBD1 or TRBD2 for D (6 bases each). This sequence originates from a male patient under 18 who had a stem cell transplant for acute myeloid leukemia, so the T cells may come from the graft donor. CDR3 protein: CASSPDWAGEVYEQYF. CDR3 DNA: TGTGCCAGCAGCCCCGATTGGGCAGGGGAGGTCTACGAGCAGTACTTC.